These 22 T cell receptor beta chains were sequenced from one sample in a study of cytomegalovirus exposure and HLA in healthy donors. Amplification used 60 Vbeta primers and 13 Jbeta primers. Repertoires were generated with immunoSEQ multiplex PCR, while TCRdb's copy carries only in-frame clones and drops some. Of hundreds of thousands of clones in the sample, approximately 80% are singletons; the top ten hold 3% to 4%. Sequenced input: PBMCs. These receptors were taken from a male donor in good health and CMV-seronegative.

V is TRBV5-1 and J is TRBJ2-3; 9 bases align to TRBD2. Unmatched junction bases numbered 10, after V lost 4 bases and J lost 1 base. Germline-derived CDR1 and CDR2 are SGHRS and YFSETQ. This CDR3 region has 17 residues. The CDR3 coding sequence is TGCGCCAGCAGCAATCTGTTAGCGGGAGTTGGCACAGATACGCAGTATTTT. Residues: CASSNLLAGVGTDTQYF.

The CDR3: CATRKTTGIDEKLFF. The CDR3 DNA is TGTGCCACCCGCAAAACCACGGGGATCGATGAAAAACTGTTTTTT. The genes are TRBV15 and TRBJ1-4; D gene unclear. Trimming took 8 bases from V and 6 from J, leaving 19 bases between them. This CDR3 spans 15 amino acids. The germline CDR1 and CDR2 sequences are LNHNV and YYDKDF (reference sequence).

V and J are TRBV6-5 and TRBJ2-5, with 8 bases that match TRBD2. The DNA end lines up better with TRBJ2-7; the J call may be wrong. The V gene's germline CDR1 is MNHEY and CDR2 SVGAGI. The CDR3 length is 14 residues. The CDR3: CASSVSGSSYEQYF. CDR3 sequence (DNA): TGTGCCAGCAGTGTGAGCGGGAGCTCCTACGAGCAGTACTTC.

This clone was seen once. V and J are TRBV11-2 and TRBJ1-4, with D possibly being TRBD1 (6 bases). Per the germline V gene, CDR1 is SGHAT and CDR2 is FQNNGV. Between the trimmed V and J ends, which lost 5 bases and 2 bases, there was a span of 15 bases. The CDR3 contains 16 residues. CDR3 protein: CASSREGGATNEKLFF. Written as DNA, the CDR3 is TGTGCCAGCAGCCGCGAGGGGGGGGCGACTAATGAAAAACTGTTTTTT.

The CDR3 here is CAWSSLAYTF. The DNA for the CDR3 is TGTGCCTGGAGTTCCCTGGCCTACACCTTC. The chain links TRBV30 to TRBJ1-2; D is unresolved. Germline V gene lookup returns CDR1 GTSNPN and CDR2 SVGIG (reference sequence). This CDR3 contains 10 residues. The V gene lost 2 bases and the J gene lost 10 bases, with 8 bases spanning the gap.

The chain carries TRBV19 and TRBJ2-1; 12 bases agree with TRBD2. Germline V lookup: CDR1 LNHDA, CDR2 SQIVND (reference sequence). The V and J ends lost 7 bases and 3 bases, in that order; junction bases with no gene match: 4. The CDR3 runs 15 residues. For the CDR3, the DNA is TGTGCCAGTAAGCTGACTAGCGGGAGCTACAATGAGCAGTTCTTC. Translated: CASKLTSGSYNEQFF.

This clone was detected only once. J is TRBJ1-2 and V is TRBV18, with a weak D call TRBD1 (5 bases). The CDR3 has 15 amino acids. Trimming cost V 7 bases and J 6 bases, with 21 bases left between them. Germline V lookup: CDR1 KGHSH, CDR2 LQKENI. The CDR3 sequence: CASFRLGVEFDGYTF. The CDR3 nucleotides read TGTGCCAGCTTTCGCCTAGGGGTGGAATTTGATGGCTACACCTTC.

This chain links TRBV5-1 with TRBJ2-7; 9 nucleotides align to TRBD1. Germline trimming cut 4 bases from V and 3 bases from J; bases unmatched to any gene: 5. Germline V lookup: CDR1 SGHRS, CDR2 YFSETQ. The CDR3 totals 14 residues. The CDR3 nucleotides are TGCGCCAGCAGCAAGGGACAGGGAGACTACGAGCAGTACTTC. Its protein product is CASSKGQGDYEQYF.

The rearrangement uses TRBV5-6 and TRBJ1-5; no clear D. Trimming removed 5 bases from V and 0 bases from J, with 18 bases in between. Germline-derived CDR1 and CDR2 are SGHDT and YYEEEE. This CDR3 contains 17 residues. The CDR3 loop reads CASSRSFTAFSNQPQHF. DNA for the CDR3: TGTGCCAGCAGTCGATCATTTACAGCCTTTAGCAATCAGCCCCAGCATTTT.

The rearrangement joins TRBV28 to TRBJ1-1, with a possible D match to TRBD1 (5 bases). Trimming took 6 bases from V and 5 from J, leaving 13 bases between them. CDR3 length: 13 residues. In germline, CDR1 is MDHEN, CDR2 SYDVKM. CDR3 residues: CASRGGSWTEAFF. The DNA for the CDR3 is TGTGCCAGCAGGGGGGGATCGTGGACTGAAGCTTTCTTT. Complete variable domain (other parts from reference TRBV28 and TRBJ1-1): DVKVTQSSRYLVKRTGEKVFLECVQDMDHENMFWYRQDPGLGLRLIYFSYDVKMKEKGDIPEGYSVSREKKERFSLILESASTNQTSMYLCASRGGSWTEAFFGQGTRLTVV.

J is TRBJ1-5 and V is TRBV6-5; 10 bases map to TRBD1. The CDR3 totals 14 residues. The germline CDR1 and CDR2 sequences are MNHEY and SVGAGI. V lost 7 bases to trimming and J lost 6 bases; unmatched junction nucleotides: 6. CDR3 loop: CASTSRTGGQPQHF. CDR3 sequence (DNA): TGTGCCAGCACGTCAAGGACAGGGGGTCAGCCCCAGCATTTT.

This clone is a singleton in its sample. DNA of the CDR3: TGTGCCACGGGGAAGGGGCGGGAGGGGGAAAAGGCGCAGTTCTTC. This translates into CATGKGREGEKAQFF. The chain employs TRBV28 and TRBJ2-1; TRBD2 agrees at 9 bases. The CDR3 runs 15 residues. CDR1 is MDHEN and CDR2 is SYDVKM in the germline V gene. Trimming took 10 bases from V and 12 from J; bases not matched to a gene: 19.

The rearrangement links TRBV18 to TRBJ2-5; TRBD2 is a possible D gene (5 bases). This CDR3 comprises 12 residues. The V and J ends lost 6 bases and 5 bases respectively, with 10 bases between them. CDR1 is KGHSH, CDR2 LQKENI, per germline. The CDR3 here is CASSEATETQYF. In nucleotides, the CDR3 is TGTGCCAGCTCGGAGGCAACGGAGACCCAGTACTTC.

This clone has just a few counts. The chain joins TRBV18 to TRBJ1-1; tentatively, D is TRBD1 (6 bases). This CDR3 contains 15 residues. V was pared by 3 bases and J by 1 base, with 12 bases between. The V gene's germline CDR1 is KGHSH and CDR2 LQKENI. The DNA for the CDR3 is TGTGCCAGCTCACCCCGACCAGGGGAGAACACTGAAGCTTTCTTT. Translated, it gives CASSPRPGENTEAFF. Drawing the rest from reference TRBV18 and TRBJ1-1, the complete variable domain is NAGVMQNPRHLVRRRGQEARLRCSPMKGHSHVYWYRQLPEEGLKFMVYLQKENIIDESGMPKERFSAEFPKEGPSILRIQQVVRGDSAAYFCASSPRPGENTEAFFGQGTRLTVV.

Turning to this clone: Other DNA sequences in the sample encode the same CDR3. This rearrangement joins TRBV9 to TRBJ1-2; tentative D call: TRBD1 (6 bases). CDR1 and CDR2 from the germline V gene are SGDLS and YYNGEE. This CDR3 contains 14 residues. Between the trimmed V and J ends, which lost 0 bases and 4 bases, there was a span of 10 bases. The chain's CDR3 is CASSVGQGTYGYTF. In DNA, the CDR3 is TGTGCCAGCAGCGTAGGCCAGGGGACCTATGGCTACACCTTC.

This clone was detected only once. The V and J genes are TRBV5-8 and TRBJ2-7, with D tentatively TRBD1 (6 bases). Germline V gene lookup returns CDR1 SGHTS and CDR2 YDEGEE. The CDR3 is 14 amino acids. Trimming removed 4 bases at V and 2 bases at J, with 13 bases between. CDR3 nucleotide sequence: TGTGCCAGCAGCCATATGGACAGTCCCTACGAGCAGTACTTC. Its translation: CASSHMDSPYEQYF.

V usage is TRBV6-5 and J usage is TRBJ1-4; 7 nucleotides align to TRBD1. Germline V gene lookup returns CDR1 MNHEY and CDR2 SVGAGI. The ends lost 6 bases at V and 0 bases at J; junction bases unmatched: 4. The CDR3 extends over 15 amino acids. This chain's CDR3 is CASSQGGATNEKLFF. CDR3 nucleotides: TGTGCCAGCAGCCAGGGGGGTGCAACTAATGAAAAACTGTTTTTT.

The V gene is TRBV21-1, the J gene TRBJ2-5; the D call TRBD1 from the table was never checked on the DNA. The J call may be incorrect, as the DNA end agrees better with TRBJ2-7. TRBV21-1 is described as a pseudogene. This CDR3 is built from 16 residues. The CDR3 reads CASSKPRQGGTYEQYF. The CDR3 DNA reads TGTGCCAGCAGCAAACCCCGGCAGGGGGGCACCTACGAGCAGTACTTC.

This chain links TRBV5-6 with TRBJ2-7, with D possibly being TRBD1 (6 bases). Trimming left V 4 bases short and J 3 bases short, with 14 bases between. There are 14 residues in the CDR3. Looked up from germline, CDR1 is SGHDT and CDR2 is YYEEEE. The CDR3 nucleotides are TGTGCCAGCAGCGAAGCAGGGACAAACTACGAGCAGTACTTC. As protein: CASSEAGTNYEQYF.

The rearrangement links TRBV9 to TRBJ2-2; 15 nucleotides align to TRBD2. This CDR3 has 19 amino acids. Trimming at V came to 0 bases and at J to 5 bases, leaving 8 bases not matched to a gene. Germline V gives CDR1 SGDLS, CDR2 YYNGEE. CDR3 amino acids: CASSVATGLAGGGTGELFF. CDR3 sequence (DNA): TGTGCCAGCAGCGTAGCTACGGGACTAGCGGGAGGAGGGACCGGGGAGCTGTTTTTT.

V gene TRBV7-8 combines with J gene TRBJ2-5; the match to TRBD1 covers 7 bases. CDR3 length: 15 amino acids. V trimming: 5 bases; J trimming: 1 base; junction bases outside the gene matches: 7. Germline CDR1 SGHVS, CDR2 FQNEAQ. The CDR3 DNA reads TGTGCCAGCAGCATTAGGGACAGCATCCAAGAGACCCAGTACTTC. Protein product: CASSIRDSIQETQYF. The full variable domain, its missing parts supplied by reference TRBV7-8 and TRBJ2-5, is GAGVSQSPRYKVAKRGQDVALRCDPISGHVSLFWYQQALGQGPEFLTYFQNEAQLDKSGLPSDRFFAERPEGSVSTLKIQRTQQEDSAVYLCASSIRDSIQETQYFGPGTRLLVL.

This sequence joins TRBV15 and TRBJ1-1; the D gene is possibly TRBD1 (6 bases). Looked up from germline, CDR1 is LNHNV and CDR2 is YYDKDF (reference sequence). V lost 0 bases to trimming and J lost 4 bases, with 12 bases between them. The CDR3 loop spans 15 amino acids. The CDR3 DNA is TGTGCCACCAGCAGAGAACAGGGCGTGGGCACTGAAGCTTTCTTT. Amino acid sequence: CATSREQGVGTEAFF.